This TCR beta chain was profiled in a study of T cell responses to AZD1222 COVID-19 vaccine. Germline CDR1 is LGHNA and CDR2 is YNFKEQ. The CDR3 runs to 16 residues. The V gene end was trimmed by 0 bases and the J gene end by 3 bases; junction bases not matched to a gene: 5. The study, taken as a whole, reports: At 160-218 and 743-854, vaccine-associated CD4 TCRs were dominant, and they spanned spike.

The method was immunoSEQ multiplex PCR; TCRdb's version includes in-frame clones alone and lacks a portion of them. The sample includes about 180,000 clones, 85% to 95% of them seen just once. On this clone itself: Its target is not known.

Material: peripheral blood, obtained 28 days after the second AZD1222 dose. This clonotype was sampled from an adult who received the AZD1222 COVID-19 vaccine. V gene TRBV4-2 combines with J gene TRBJ2-1, with 7 bases that match TRBD2. CDR3 bases: TGTGCCAGCAGCCAAGAAGCGGGAAACCACTACAATGAGCAGTTCTTC. Translated, it gives CASSQEAGNHYNEQFF.